One and the same sample provided the 18 T cell receptor beta chains below, sequenced in a study of identical twins. TCRdb used MiXCR to reprocess the 5' RACE reads, holding one entry per CDR3 protein. The sample lists more than 400,000 distinct CDR3 sequences, roughly 15% occurring once. These data were likewise used in another study, on yellow fever vaccine responses in identical twins.

The specimen was CD4+ T cells sorted from blood. The origin of the receptors is a woman in her late teens or twenties in good health.

This clonotype was seen a handful of times. V and J are TRBV2 and TRBJ1-1; 10 positions match TRBD1. There are 13 residues in the CDR3. Unmatched junction bases numbered 5, after V lost 7 bases and J lost 6 bases. Germline CDR1 SNHLY, CDR2 FYNNEI. CDR3 DNA sequence: TGTGCCAGCACTAGACAGGGGGCGGCTGAAGCTTTCTTT. Translation: CASTRQGAAEAFF.

The table lists this clonotype with a few counts. V usage is TRBV25-1 and J usage is TRBJ2-3; D is tentatively TRBD1 or TRBD2 (5 bases each). The V end lost 6 bases, the J end lost 5 bases, and 15 bases lay between the germline ends. The CDR3 is 14 amino acids. The germline gives CDR1 MGHDK, CDR2 SYGVNS. The CDR3 DNA sequence: TGTGCCAGCAGACTCAGGGCAGGGAGAGATACGCAGTATTTT. Its translation: CASRLRAGRDTQYF.

This clonotype was seen a handful of times. The chain joins TRBV27 to TRBJ2-3, with 7 bases aligning to TRBD2. The germline CDR1 and CDR2 sequences are MNHEY and SMNVEV (reference sequence). CDR3 length: 14 residues. The V segment lost 5 bases and the J segment 4 bases; nucleotides outside the gene matches: 6. The DNA for the CDR3 is TGTGCCAGCAGTGGGAGGGAGCGGGCAGATACGCAGTATTTT. This sequence encodes CASSGRERADTQYF.

This chain connects TRBV10-3 to TRBJ2-3; D is uncertain. V lost 0 bases to trimming and J lost 0 bases, with 10 bases between them. The CDR3 runs to 16 residues. The germline CDR1 and CDR2 sequences are ENHRY and SYGVKD. The CDR3 loop is CAISESSYLSTDTQYF. The CDR3 region has the DNA TGTGCCATCAGTGAGTCGTCGTACTTAAGCACAGATACGCAGTATTTT.

V and J are TRBV20-1 and TRBJ2-7, with TRBD1 identical over 8 bases. The CDR3 is 12 residues long. V lost 6 bases, J lost 5 bases, and 6 bases stayed unmatched. Per the germline V gene, CDR1 is DFQATT and CDR2 is SNEGSKA (reference sequence). The CDR3 spells CSAPQGVHEQYF. The CDR3 DNA follows: TGCAGTGCACCACAGGGGGTCCACGAGCAGTACTTC.

This clonotype was picked up a small number of times. The CDR3, as DNA: TGTGCCAGCAGCCCCAACGATCCTCGGGACACCCTATACAATGAGCAGTTCTTC. Translated, it gives CASSPNDPRDTLYNEQFF. The rearrangement joins TRBV28 to TRBJ2-1; TRBD1 is a possible D gene (6 bases). Trimming cost V 6 bases and J 4 bases, with 25 bases left between them. Germline loops: CDR1 MDHEN, CDR2 SYDVKM. The CDR3 runs to 18 residues.

This clonotype was seen a single time. This chain's CDR3 is CASSSLVGTGEQYF. CDR3 sequence (DNA): TGTGCCAGCAGCTCCCTCGTTGGTACGGGGGAGCAGTACTTC. The chain is built from TRBV6-1 and TRBJ2-7, with D tentatively TRBD2 (5 bases). Germline assignment: CDR1 MNHNS and CDR2 SASEGT. The CDR3 is 14 residues long. Trimming removed 6 bases from V and 7 bases from J, with 19 bases in between.

This clonotype was picked up a small number of times. The CDR3 reads CASSFRWAEVSYNEQFF. The CDR3, as DNA: TGTGCCAGCAGTTTTCGATGGGCCGAGGTCTCCTACAATGAGCAGTTCTTC. The V gene is TRBV28, the J gene TRBJ2-1, with no clear D. The V and J ends lost 3 bases and 0 bases respectively, with 15 bases between them. The CDR3 has 17 amino acids. Germline-derived CDR1 and CDR2 are MDHEN and SYDVKM.

This clonotype was observed a few times. The CDR3 here is CASSFERGPAGELFF. The CDR3 DNA is TGCGCCAGCAGCTTTGAGCGGGGGCCCGCCGGGGAGCTGTTTTTT. This sequence joins TRBV5-1 and TRBJ2-2, with 8 bases that match TRBD2. The V gene end was trimmed by 2 bases and the J gene end by 6 bases; junction bases not matched to a gene: 6. CDR1 and CDR2 (germline): SGHRS, YFSETQ. The CDR3 has 15 amino acids.

J is TRBJ1-2 and V is TRBV14; 8 bases fit TRBD1. CDR3 size: 15 residues. CDR1 SGHDN and CDR2 FVKESK come from the germline V gene. J gave up 6 bases and V 4 bases, and 10 bases lay outside the gene matches. CDR3 nucleotides: TGTGCCAGCAGCCCTCTGTCGGGGACAGGAAATGGCTACACCTTC. Its protein product is CASSPLSGTGNGYTF.

This rearrangement joins TRBV7-2 to TRBJ1-2; the match to TRBD1 covers 10 bases. V lost 5 bases and J lost 2; bases outside the gene matches: 5. The CDR3 is made up of 15 amino acids. CDR1 and CDR2 from the germline V gene are SGHTA and FQGNSA. The CDR3 sequence: CASSTDRGRNYGYTF. CDR3 DNA sequence: TGTGCCAGCAGCACAGACAGGGGGCGCAACTATGGCTACACCTTC.

This chain connects TRBV9 to TRBJ2-3; D gene ambiguous. This CDR3 spans 16 amino acids. Germline V gene data show CDR1 as SGDLS and CDR2 as YYNGEE. Trimming took off 0 bases at V and 4 bases at J, with 15 bases between the two ends. The CDR3, as DNA: TGTGCCAGCAGCGTAGCAGCGACCCAAATCTCAGATACGCAGTATTTT. Its protein product is CASSVAATQISDTQYF.

The gene calls are TRBV11-2 and TRBJ2-2, with D possibly being TRBD1 or TRBD2 (5 bases each). CDR3 length equals 18 residues. In germline, CDR1 is SGHAT, CDR2 FQNNGV. The V gene lost 5 bases and the J gene lost 5 bases, with 24 bases spanning the gap. CDR3 DNA: TGTGCCAGCAGCCCCCCCGGACCGGGGCCCCCGGTTACCGGGGAGCTGTTTTTT. Protein: CASSPPGPGPPVTGELFF.

This clonotype was counted only a few times. The V and J genes are TRBV2 and TRBJ2-3; TRBD2 matches 9 bases. Germline loops: CDR1 SNHLY, CDR2 FYNNEI. V shed 10 bases, J shed 4 bases, and the junction held 15 bases outside the gene matches. The CDR3 loop spans 16 amino acids. The CDR3 coding sequence is TGTGCCACCTCACCGAACTTGGCGGGAGGGGCAGATACGCAGTATTTT. This sequence encodes CATSPNLAGGADTQYF.

In this sample, this clonotype turned up many times. This chain joins TRBV29-1 and TRBJ2-1, with 7 bases that match TRBD2. CDR3 length equals 15 residues. The J segment lost 8 bases and the V segment lost 6 bases, leaving 16 bases of the junction unmatched. Germline CDR1 and CDR2: SQVTM and ANQGSEA. In DNA form, the CDR3 reads TGCAGCGTGGATCCCTATAGGCGGGGAGGGGATGAGCAGTTCTTC. Its translation: CSVDPYRRGGDEQFF.

This clonotype has only a few counts. The J gene is TRBJ2-1, the V gene TRBV4-1; the match to TRBD1 covers 10 bases. Germline CDR1 reads MGHRA; CDR2 reads YSYEKL. V was clipped by 0 bases and J by 7 bases; unmatched bases: 12. The CDR3 consists of 18 residues. In DNA, the CDR3 is TGCGCCAGCAGCCAAGAACCGGGACAGGGGCATATGGGGAATGAGCAGTTCTTC. Its protein product is CASSQEPGQGHMGNEQFF.

The V gene is TRBV4-1, the J gene TRBJ2-5, with D unclear. Germline values: CDR1 MGHRA, CDR2 YSYEKL. V lost 1 base and J lost 2, with 8 bases in between. CDR3 length equals 14 residues. The CDR3, as DNA: TGCGCCAGCAGCCAAGTAGAGATACAAGAGACCCAGTACTTC. Translating gives CASSQVEIQETQYF.

This clonotype was found a few times. J is TRBJ2-1 and V is TRBV20-1; tentatively, D is TRBD2 (6 bases). V lost 1 base and J lost 9, with 16 bases in between. Germline CDR1 DFQATT, CDR2 SNEGSKA (reference sequence). The CDR3 runs 14 residues. The CDR3, as DNA: TGCAGTGCTAGAGTTTCCGGGAGTAATCGTGAGCAGTTCTTC. This sequence encodes CSARVSGSNREQFF.